This TCR beta chain was captured by sequencing in a study of blood T cell repertoires in COVID-19. Study background: Sites in the United States, Italy and Spain provided acute and convalescent COVID-19 samples. From T cells, B-cell-depleted T cells, or PBMCs came the material, which was cDNA or gDNA.

This CDR3 is built from 16 residues. Germline V lookup: CDR1 LNHDA, CDR2 SQIVND (reference sequence). V trimming: 3 bases; J trimming: 3 bases; junction bases outside the gene matches: 10. Original data processing: For nucleated cells, counts were estimated from reference gene primer amplification. Only in-frame clones appear in the TCRdb table, and some are missing; sequencing was by immunoSEQ multiplex PCR. Clone size and V and J calls were adopted from that table, with D and trimming inferred from the DNA. The sample contains 18,000 or so clones, about 88% of which appear only once. The sample comprised peripheral blood. The TCR was taken from a man aged 55 to 70 with active COVID-19. The rearrangement uses TRBV19 and TRBJ1-2, with 7 bases fitting TRBD1. The CDR3 sequence is CASSMDRTGMYYGYTF. For the CDR3, the DNA is TGTGCCAGTAGTATGGATCGGACAGGAATGTACTATGGCTACACCTTC.